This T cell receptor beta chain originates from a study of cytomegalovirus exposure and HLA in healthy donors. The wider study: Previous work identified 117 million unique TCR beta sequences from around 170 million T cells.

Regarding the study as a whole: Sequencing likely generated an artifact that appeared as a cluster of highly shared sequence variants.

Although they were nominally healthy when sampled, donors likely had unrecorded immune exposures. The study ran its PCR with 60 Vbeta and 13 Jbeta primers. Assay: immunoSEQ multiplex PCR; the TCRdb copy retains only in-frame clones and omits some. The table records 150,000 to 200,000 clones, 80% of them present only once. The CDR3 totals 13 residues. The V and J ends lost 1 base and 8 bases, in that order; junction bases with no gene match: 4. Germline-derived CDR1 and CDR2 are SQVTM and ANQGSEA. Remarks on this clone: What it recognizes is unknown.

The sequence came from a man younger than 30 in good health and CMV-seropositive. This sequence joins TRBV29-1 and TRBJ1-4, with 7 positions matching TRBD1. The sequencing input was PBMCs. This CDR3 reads CSVEAAGGEKLFF. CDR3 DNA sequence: TGCAGCGTTGAAGCGGCAGGGGGGGAAAAACTGTTTTTT.